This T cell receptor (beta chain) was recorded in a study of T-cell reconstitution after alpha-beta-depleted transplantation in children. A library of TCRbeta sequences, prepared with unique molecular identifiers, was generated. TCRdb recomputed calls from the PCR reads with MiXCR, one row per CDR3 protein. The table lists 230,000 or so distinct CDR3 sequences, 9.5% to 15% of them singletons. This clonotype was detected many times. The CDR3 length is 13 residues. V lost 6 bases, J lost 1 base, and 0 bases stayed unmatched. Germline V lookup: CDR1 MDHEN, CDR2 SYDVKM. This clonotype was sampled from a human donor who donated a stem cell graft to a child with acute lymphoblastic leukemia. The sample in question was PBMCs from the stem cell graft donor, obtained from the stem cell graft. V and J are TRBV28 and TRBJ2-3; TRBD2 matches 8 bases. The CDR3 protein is CASRAGGTDTQYF. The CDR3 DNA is TGTGCCAGCAGAGCGGGGGGCACAGATACGCAGTATTTT.